This T cell receptor (beta chain) was obtained from a study of pediatric ulcerative colitis. This CDR3 comprises 15 residues. CDR1 is PRHDT and CDR2 is FYEKMQ in the germline V gene (reference sequence). V was pared by 3 bases and J by 6 bases, with 8 bases of the junction left unmatched. Remarks on this clone: Its antigen remains unidentified.

Clones were sequenced by immunoSEQ multiplex PCR, and TCRdb holds only the in-frame ones, with some missing. The table shows about 60,000 clones, with more than 75% occurring only once. Study-wide findings and caveats: Blood-rectal clonal overlap within each person was significantly higher in ulcerative colitis patients than controls. No controls had the two rectal clonotypes shared by ulcerative colitis patients.

The sample consisted of blood. The V call is TRBV13, the J call TRBJ2-1; TRBD1 matches 7 bases. The source of this sequence is a boy aged 10-17 years who was a control in a study of pediatric ulcerative colitis. The CDR3 DNA reads as TGTGCCAGCAGCTTCGACAGGGAGAGGGGCAATGAGCAGTTCTTC. This translates into CASSFDRERGNEQFF.